This T cell receptor beta chain appears in the sequencing data of a study of glioma-infiltrating T cells after dendritic cell vaccination. About the research overall: Between the early 2000s and the early 2010s, patients got autologous tumor lysate-pulsed dendritic cell vaccines. Patients received three intradermal dendritic cell vaccine injections at biweekly intervals. Whole-study results and caveats: TCR clonality showed no direct relationship with survival.

The CDR3 runs 16 residues. V was trimmed by 1 base and J by 0 bases, leaving 9 bases between them. Germline values: CDR1 SGHNT, CDR2 YENEEA. The primer mix had 60 V beta and 13 J beta primers. Method: immunoSEQ multiplex PCR; TCRdb's copy keeps in-frame clones and lacks some. The data show around 96,000 clones, with 79% seen just once and over 5% held by the top ten. There are a few counts of this clone. The antigen remains undetermined. The sample was blood, taken before dendritic cell vaccination. This receptor was identified in a human donor with glioblastoma. The chain joins TRBV11-3 to TRBJ2-2; no clear D gene. The CDR3 bases are TGTGCCAGCAGCTTAGTTAGTGACACGAACACCGGGGAGCTGTTTTTT. This gives the protein CASSLVSDTNTGELFF.